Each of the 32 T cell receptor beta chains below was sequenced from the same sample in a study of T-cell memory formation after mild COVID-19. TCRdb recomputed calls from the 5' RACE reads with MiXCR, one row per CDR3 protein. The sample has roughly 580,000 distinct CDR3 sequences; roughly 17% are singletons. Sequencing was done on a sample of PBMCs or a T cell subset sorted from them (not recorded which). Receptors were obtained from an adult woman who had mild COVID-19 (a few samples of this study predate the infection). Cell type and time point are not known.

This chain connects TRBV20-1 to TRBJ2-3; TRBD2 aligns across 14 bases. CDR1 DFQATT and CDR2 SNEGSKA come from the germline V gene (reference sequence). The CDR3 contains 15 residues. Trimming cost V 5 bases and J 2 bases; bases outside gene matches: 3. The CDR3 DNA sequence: TGCAGTGCTCGGACTAGCGGGAGGCCCACAGATACGCAGTATTTT. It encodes CSARTSGRPTDTQYF.

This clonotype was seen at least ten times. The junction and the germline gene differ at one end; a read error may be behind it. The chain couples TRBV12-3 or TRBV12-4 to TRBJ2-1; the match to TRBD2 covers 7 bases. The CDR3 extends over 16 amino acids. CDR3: CASSLVGGSSYNEQFF. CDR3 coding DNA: TGTGCCAGCAGCTTAGTCGGGGGGAGCTCCTACAATGAGCAGTTCTTC.

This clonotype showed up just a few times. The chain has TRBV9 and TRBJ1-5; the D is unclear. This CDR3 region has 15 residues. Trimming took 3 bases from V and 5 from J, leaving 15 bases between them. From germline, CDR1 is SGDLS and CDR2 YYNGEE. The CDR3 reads CASSGGSGKDQPQHF. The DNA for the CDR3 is TGTGCCAGCAGCGGAGGGTCTGGGAAGGATCAGCCCCAGCATTTT.

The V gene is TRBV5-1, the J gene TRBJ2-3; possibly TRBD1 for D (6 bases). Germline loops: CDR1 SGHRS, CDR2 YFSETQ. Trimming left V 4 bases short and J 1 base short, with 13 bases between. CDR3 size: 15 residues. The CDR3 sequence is CASSIRTEGTDTQYF. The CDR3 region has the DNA TGCGCCAGCAGCATACGGACAGAAGGCACAGATACGCAGTATTTT.

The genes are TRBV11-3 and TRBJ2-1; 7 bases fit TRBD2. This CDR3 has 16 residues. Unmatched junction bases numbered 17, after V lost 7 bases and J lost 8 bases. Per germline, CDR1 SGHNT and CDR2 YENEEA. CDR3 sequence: CASTPSGPRREDEQFF. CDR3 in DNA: TGTGCCAGCACCCCCAGCGGGCCCCGACGGGAGGATGAGCAGTTCTTC.

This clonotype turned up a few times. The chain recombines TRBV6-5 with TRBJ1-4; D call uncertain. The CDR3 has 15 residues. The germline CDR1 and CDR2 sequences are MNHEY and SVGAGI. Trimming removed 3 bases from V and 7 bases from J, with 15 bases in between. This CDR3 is CASSYSRTGSEKLFF. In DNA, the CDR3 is TGTGCCAGCAGTTATTCCAGAACGGGATCTGAAAAACTGTTTTTT.

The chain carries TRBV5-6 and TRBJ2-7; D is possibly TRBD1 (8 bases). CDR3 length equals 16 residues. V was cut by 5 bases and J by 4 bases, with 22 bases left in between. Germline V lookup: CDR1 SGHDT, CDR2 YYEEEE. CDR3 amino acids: CASRLGGDRSFYEQYF. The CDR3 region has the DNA TGTGCCAGCAGATTAGGGGGGGACAGGTCGTTTTACGAGCAGTACTTC.

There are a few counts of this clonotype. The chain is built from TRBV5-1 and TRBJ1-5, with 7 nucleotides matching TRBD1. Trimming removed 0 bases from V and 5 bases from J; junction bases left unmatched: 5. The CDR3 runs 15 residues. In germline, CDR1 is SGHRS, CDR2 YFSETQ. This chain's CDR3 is CASSLEGAGDQPQHF. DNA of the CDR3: TGCGCCAGCAGCTTGGAGGGGGCAGGGGATCAGCCCCAGCATTTT. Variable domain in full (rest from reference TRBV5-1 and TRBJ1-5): KAGVTQTPRYLIKTRGQQVTLSCSPISGHRSVSWYQQTPGQGLQFLFEYFSETQRNKGNFPGRFSGRQFSNSRSEMNVSTLELGDSALYLCASSLEGAGDQPQHFGDGTRLSIL.

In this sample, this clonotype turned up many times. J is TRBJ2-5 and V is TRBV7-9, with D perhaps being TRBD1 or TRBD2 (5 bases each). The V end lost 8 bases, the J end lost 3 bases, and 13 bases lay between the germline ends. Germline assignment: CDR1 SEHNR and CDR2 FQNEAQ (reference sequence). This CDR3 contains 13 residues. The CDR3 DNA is TGTGCCAGCCTAGGGACGAACGAAGAGACCCAGTACTTC. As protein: CASLGTNEETQYF.

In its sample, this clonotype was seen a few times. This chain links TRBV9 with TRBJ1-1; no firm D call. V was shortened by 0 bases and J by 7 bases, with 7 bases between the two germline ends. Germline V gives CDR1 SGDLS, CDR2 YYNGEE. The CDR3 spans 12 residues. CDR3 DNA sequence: TGTGCCAGCAGCGTAGAGGTCGGTGAAGCTTTCTTT. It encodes CASSVEVGEAFF.

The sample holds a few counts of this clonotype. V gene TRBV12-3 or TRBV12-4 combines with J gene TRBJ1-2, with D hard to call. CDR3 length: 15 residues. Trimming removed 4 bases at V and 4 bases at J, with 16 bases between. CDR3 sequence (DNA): TGTGCCAGCAGTTCCCGGCGTGTGGCGGGCTATGGCTACACCTTC. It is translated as CASSSRRVAGYGYTF.

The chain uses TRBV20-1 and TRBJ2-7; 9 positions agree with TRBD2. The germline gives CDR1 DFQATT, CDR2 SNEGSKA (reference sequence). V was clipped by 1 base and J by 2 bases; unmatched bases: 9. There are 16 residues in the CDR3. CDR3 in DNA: TGCAGTGCTAGAGGGGTAGCGGGAGTCAGCGCCTACGAGCAGTACTTC. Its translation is CSARGVAGVSAYEQYF.

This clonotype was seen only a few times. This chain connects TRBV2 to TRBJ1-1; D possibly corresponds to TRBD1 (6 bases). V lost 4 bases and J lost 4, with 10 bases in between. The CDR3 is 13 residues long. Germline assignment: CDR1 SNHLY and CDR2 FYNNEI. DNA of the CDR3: TGTGCCAGCAGTGCCCAGGGGAGCACTGAAGCTTTCTTT. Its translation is CASSAQGSTEAFF.

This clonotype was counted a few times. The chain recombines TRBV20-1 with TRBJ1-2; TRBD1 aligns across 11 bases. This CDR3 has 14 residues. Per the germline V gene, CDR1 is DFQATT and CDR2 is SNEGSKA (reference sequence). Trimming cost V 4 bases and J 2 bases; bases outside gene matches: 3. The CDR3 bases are TGCAGTGCTATGGACAGGGGGCAGAACTATGGCTACACCTTC. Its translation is CSAMDRGQNYGYTF.

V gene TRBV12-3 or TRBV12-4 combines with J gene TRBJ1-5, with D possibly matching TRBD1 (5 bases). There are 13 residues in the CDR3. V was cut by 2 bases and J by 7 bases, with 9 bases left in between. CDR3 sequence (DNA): TGTGCCAGCAGTTTACGGGGGTGGCAGCCCCAGCATTTT. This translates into CASSLRGWQPQHF.

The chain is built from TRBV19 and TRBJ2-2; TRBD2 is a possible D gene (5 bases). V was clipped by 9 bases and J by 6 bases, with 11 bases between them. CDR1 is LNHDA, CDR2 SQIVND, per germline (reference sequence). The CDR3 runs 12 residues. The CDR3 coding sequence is TGTGCCAGCCGGCGACTACCCGGGGAGCTGTTTTTT. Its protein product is CASRRLPGELFF.

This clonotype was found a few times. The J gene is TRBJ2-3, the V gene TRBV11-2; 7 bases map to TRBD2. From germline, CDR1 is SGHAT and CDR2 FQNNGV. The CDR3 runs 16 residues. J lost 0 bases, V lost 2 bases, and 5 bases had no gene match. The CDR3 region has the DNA TGTGCCAGCAGCTTACGGGCTAGCGGAAGCACAGATACGCAGTATTTT. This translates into CASSLRASGSTDTQYF.

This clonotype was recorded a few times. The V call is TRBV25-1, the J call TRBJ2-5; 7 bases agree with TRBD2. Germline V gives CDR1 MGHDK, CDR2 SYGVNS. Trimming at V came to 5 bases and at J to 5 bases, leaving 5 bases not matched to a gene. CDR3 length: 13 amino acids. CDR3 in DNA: TGTGCCAGCAGTTGGCGTAGCGGGGAGACCCAGTACTTC. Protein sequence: CASSWRSGETQYF.

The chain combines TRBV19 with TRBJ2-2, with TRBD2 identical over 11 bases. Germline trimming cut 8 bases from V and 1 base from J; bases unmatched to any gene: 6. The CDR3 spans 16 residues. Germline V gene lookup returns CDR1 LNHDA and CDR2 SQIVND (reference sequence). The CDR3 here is CASDRGLAENTGELFF. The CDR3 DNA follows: TGTGCCAGTGATCGGGGACTAGCGGAGAACACCGGGGAGCTGTTTTTT.

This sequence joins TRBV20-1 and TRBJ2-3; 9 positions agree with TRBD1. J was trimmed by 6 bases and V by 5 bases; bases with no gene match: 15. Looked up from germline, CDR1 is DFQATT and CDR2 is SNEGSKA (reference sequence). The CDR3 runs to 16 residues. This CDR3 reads CSARPLPGQGPDTQYF. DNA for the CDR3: TGCAGTGCTCGCCCTTTACCGGGACAGGGTCCCGATACGCAGTATTTT.

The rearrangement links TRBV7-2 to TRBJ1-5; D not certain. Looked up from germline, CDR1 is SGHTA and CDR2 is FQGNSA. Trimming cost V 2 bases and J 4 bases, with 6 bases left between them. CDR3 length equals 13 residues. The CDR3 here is CASSLNLNQPQHF. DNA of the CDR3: TGTGCCAGCAGCTTAAATCTTAATCAGCCCCAGCATTTT.

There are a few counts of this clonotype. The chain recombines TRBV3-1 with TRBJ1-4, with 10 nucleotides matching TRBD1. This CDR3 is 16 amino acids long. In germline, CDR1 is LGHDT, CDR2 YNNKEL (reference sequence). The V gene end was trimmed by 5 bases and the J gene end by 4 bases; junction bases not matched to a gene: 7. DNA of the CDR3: TGTGCCAGCAGCAGGACAGGGGGACCAAATAATGAAAAACTGTTTTTT. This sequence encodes CASSRTGGPNNEKLFF.

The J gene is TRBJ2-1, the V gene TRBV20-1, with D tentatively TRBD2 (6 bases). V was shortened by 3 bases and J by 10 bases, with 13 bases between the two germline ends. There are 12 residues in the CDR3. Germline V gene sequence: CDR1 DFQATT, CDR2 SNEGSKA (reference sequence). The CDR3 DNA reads TGCAGTGCTAGGGGAGGCTCAGGGGAGCAGTTCTTC. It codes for CSARGGSGEQFF.

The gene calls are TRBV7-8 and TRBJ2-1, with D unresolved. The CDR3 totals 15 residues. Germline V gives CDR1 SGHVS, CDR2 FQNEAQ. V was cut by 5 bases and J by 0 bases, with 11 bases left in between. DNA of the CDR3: TGTGCCAGCAGCATAGGCTTTAGCTCCTACAATGAGCAGTTCTTC. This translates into CASSIGFSSYNEQFF.

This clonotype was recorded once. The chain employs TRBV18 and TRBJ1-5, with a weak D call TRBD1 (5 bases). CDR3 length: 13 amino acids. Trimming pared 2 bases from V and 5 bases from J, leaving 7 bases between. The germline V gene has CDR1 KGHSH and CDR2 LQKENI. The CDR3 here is CASSPGGYQPQHF. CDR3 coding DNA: TGTGCCAGCTCACCAGGGGGTTATCAGCCCCAGCATTTT. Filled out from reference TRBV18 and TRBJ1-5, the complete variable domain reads NAGVMQNPRHLVRRRGQEARLRCSPMKGHSHVYWYRQLPEEGLKFMVYLQKENIIDESGMPKERFSAEFPKEGPSILRIQQVVRGDSAAYFCASSPGGYQPQHFGDGTRLSIL.

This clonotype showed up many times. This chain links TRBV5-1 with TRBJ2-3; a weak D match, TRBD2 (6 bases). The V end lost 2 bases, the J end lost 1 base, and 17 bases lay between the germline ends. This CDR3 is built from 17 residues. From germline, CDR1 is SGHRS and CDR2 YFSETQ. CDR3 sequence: CASSFYGDLAGTDTQYF. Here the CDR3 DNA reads TGCGCCAGCAGCTTCTACGGAGATTTAGCGGGCACAGATACGCAGTATTTT.

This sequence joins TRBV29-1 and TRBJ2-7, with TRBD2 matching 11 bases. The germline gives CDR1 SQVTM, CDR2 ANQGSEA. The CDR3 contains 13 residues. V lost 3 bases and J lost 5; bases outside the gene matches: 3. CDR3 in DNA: TGCAGCGTTGAGCTAGCGGGAGGCGACGAGCAGTACTTC. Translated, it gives CSVELAGGDEQYF.

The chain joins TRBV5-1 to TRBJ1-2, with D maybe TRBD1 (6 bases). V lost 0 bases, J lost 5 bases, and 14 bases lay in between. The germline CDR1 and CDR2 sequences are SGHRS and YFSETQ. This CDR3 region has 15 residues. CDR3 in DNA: TGCGCCAGCAGCTTGGAGGGCAGGGGCCCTTATGGCTACACCTTC. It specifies CASSLEGRGPYGYTF.

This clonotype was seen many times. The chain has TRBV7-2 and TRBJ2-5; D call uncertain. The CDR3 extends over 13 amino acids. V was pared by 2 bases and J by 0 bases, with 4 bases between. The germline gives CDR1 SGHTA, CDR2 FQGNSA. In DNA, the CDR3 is TGTGCCAGCAGCTTAACGAACCAAGAGACCCAGTACTTC. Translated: CASSLTNQETQYF.

The DNA of the CDR3 is TGTGCCAGCAGCGTAGTATTAGGTGGGACCACAGATACGCAGTATTTT. It yields the protein CASSVVLGGTTDTQYF. This sequence joins TRBV9 and TRBJ2-3; D could derive from TRBD1 or TRBD2 (5 bases each). In germline, CDR1 is SGDLS, CDR2 YYNGEE. V was shortened by 0 bases and J by 2 bases, with 13 bases between the two germline ends. The length of the CDR3 is 16 residues. The full variable domain, completed using reference TRBV9 and TRBJ2-3, is DSGVTQTPKHLITATGQRVTLRCSPRSGDLSVYWYQQSLDQGLQFLIQYYNGEERAKGNILERFSAQQFPDLHSELNLSSLELGDSALYFCASSVVLGGTTDTQYFGPGTRLTVL.

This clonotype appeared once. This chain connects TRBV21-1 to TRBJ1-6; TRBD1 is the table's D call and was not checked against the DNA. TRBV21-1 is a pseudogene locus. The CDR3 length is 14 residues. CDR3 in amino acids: CASSAGQGVVSLHF. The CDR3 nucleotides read TGTGCCAGCAGCGCGGGACAGGGGGTCGTGAGCCTCCACTTT.

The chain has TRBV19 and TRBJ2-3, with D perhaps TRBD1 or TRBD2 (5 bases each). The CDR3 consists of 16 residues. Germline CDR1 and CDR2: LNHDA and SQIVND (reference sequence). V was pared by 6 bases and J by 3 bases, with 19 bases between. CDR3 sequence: CASSTVWGRKTDTQYF. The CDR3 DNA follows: TGTGCCAGTAGCACGGTTTGGGGGAGAAAGACAGATACGCAGTATTTT.